Each of the 18 T cell receptor beta chains below was sequenced from the same sample in a study of T cell clonotyping in hematopoietic cell transplantation. Here immunoSEQ multiplex PCR was the method, and the copy in TCRdb shows in-frame clones only, minus some. Altogether roughly 49,000 clones are present, over 75% being singletons, with the ten largest covering roughly 6%. Time point given: recipient sample about 28 days before transplant, after cytoreduction. Material: peripheral blood mononuclear cells, obtained before stem cell transplant. The receptors originated from a man between 60 and 75 years old with biphenotypic leukemia. Some clones in this sample may be carry-over from other donors' samples.

The rearrangement uses TRBV9 and TRBJ1-2; D is uncertain. The CDR3 sequence is 16 residues long. V was shortened by 2 bases and J by 0 bases, with 14 bases between the two germline ends. Germline CDR1 and CDR2: SGDLS and YYNGEE. The CDR3 sequence is CASSVQADRTNYGYTF. For the CDR3, the DNA is TGTGCCAGCAGCGTTCAAGCAGACCGGACTAACTATGGCTACACCTTC.

The gene calls are TRBV30 and TRBJ1-2, with no clear D. Germline V gene lookup returns CDR1 GTSNPN and CDR2 SVGIG (reference sequence). This CDR3 contains 15 residues. V dropped 1 base and J dropped 1 base, with 13 bases sitting between them. CDR3 in DNA: TGTGCCTGGAGTGATTACCGAAGAATTAACTATGGCTACACCTTC. Its protein is CAWSDYRRINYGYTF.

The chain carries TRBV11-3 and TRBJ2-1; no reliable D call. This CDR3 has 14 amino acids. The ends were cut back, 5 bases at V and 0 bases at J, with 8 bases in the middle. Looked up from germline, CDR1 is SGHNT and CDR2 is YENEEA. CDR3 nucleotides: TGTGCCAGCAGCCCCACCCGCTCCTACAATGAGCAGTTCTTC. It translates to CASSPTRSYNEQFF.

The chain combines TRBV28 with TRBJ1-5; D is uncertain. Germline values: CDR1 MDHEN, CDR2 SYDVKM. V was clipped by 8 bases and J by 6 bases, with 8 bases between them. The CDR3 has 11 residues. The CDR3 bases are TGTGCCAGCCTAGGGCGTCAGCCCCAGCATTTT. Translating gives CASLGRQPQHF.

This CDR3 reads CASSSPGVAGASNTGELFF. The CDR3 nucleotides read TGTGCCAGCAGCTCCCCAGGGGTGGCGGGAGCGTCGAACACCGGGGAGCTGTTTTTT. The gene calls are TRBV5-4 and TRBJ2-2; tentatively, D is TRBD2 (7 bases). The CDR3 loop spans 19 amino acids. Germline V gene sequence: CDR1 SGHNT, CDR2 YYREEE (reference sequence). The V gene lost 3 bases and the J gene lost 0 bases, with 21 bases spanning the gap.

CDR3 DNA: TGTGCCAGCAGCTTGCAGACACTAACAGCTAACTATGGCTACACCTTC. It is translated as CASSLQTLTANYGYTF. This chain links TRBV11-2 with TRBJ1-2; D uncertain. CDR1 and CDR2 from the germline V gene are SGHAT and FQNNGV. V dropped 3 bases and J dropped 0 bases, with 14 bases sitting between them. This CDR3 is 16 amino acids long.

This CDR3 is CASSLSRPDTQYF. The CDR3, as DNA: TGTGCCAGCAGTTTATCTAGGCCAGATACGCAGTATTTT. This chain links TRBV27 with TRBJ2-3; no clear D gene. Germline CDR1 MNHEY, CDR2 SMNVEV (reference sequence). The CDR3 totals 13 residues. Trimming shortened V by 0 bases and J by 4 bases, and 5 bases separated the two germline ends.

The chain combines TRBV2 with TRBJ2-6; D might be TRBD1 (6 bases). The length of the CDR3 is 14 residues. V was shortened by 11 bases and J by 0 bases, with 11 bases between the two germline ends. From germline, CDR1 is SNHLY and CDR2 FYNNEI. For the CDR3, the DNA is TGTGCCGGAGAGGGGGTCTCTGGGGCCAACGTCCTGACTTTC. Translated: CAGEGVSGANVLTF.

The chain carries TRBV5-4 and TRBJ2-2; D is unresolved. The CDR3 spans 15 residues. The ends were cut back, 1 base at V and 2 bases at J, with 9 bases in the middle. Germline V CDR1 and CDR2: SGHNT, YYREEE (reference sequence). The CDR3 coding sequence is TGTGCCAGCAGCTTGAAGGGCCCTAACACCGGGGAGCTGTTTTTT. Protein sequence: CASSLKGPNTGELFF.

The chain combines TRBV2 with TRBJ1-1, with D maybe TRBD1 (6 bases). Trimming removed 7 bases from V and 1 base from J, with 19 bases in between. Germline V gene lookup returns CDR1 SNHLY and CDR2 FYNNEI. The CDR3 is 16 amino acids. CDR3 amino acids: CASMPPQGPPNTEAFF. As DNA, the CDR3 is TGTGCCAGCATGCCTCCACAGGGCCCCCCGAACACTGAAGCTTTCTTT.

The CDR3 here is CASSGTDGYTF. CDR3 sequence (DNA): TGTGCCAGCTCCGGGACCGATGGCTACACCTTC. The chain recombines TRBV6-5 with TRBJ1-2, with TRBD1 as a possible D gene (5 bases). Trimming pared 8 bases from V and 6 bases from J, leaving 10 bases between. Germline values: CDR1 MNHEY, CDR2 SVGAGI. CDR3 length: 11 residues.

The chain is built from TRBV29-1 and TRBJ1-1; 7 nucleotides align to TRBD1. Per the germline V gene, CDR1 is SQVTM and CDR2 is ANQGSEA. The CDR3 extends over 12 amino acids. After removal of 5 bases from V and 1 base from J, the junction contained 1 base not matched to a gene. The CDR3 DNA reads TGCAGCGTTTGGACAGGGAACACTGAAGCTTTCTTT. It is translated as CSVWTGNTEAFF. Looking up the rest from reference TRBV29-1 and TRBJ1-1 gives the full variable domain: SAVISQKPSRDICQRGTSLTIQCQVDSQVTMMFWYRQQPGQSLTLIATANQGSEATYESGFVIDKFPISRPNLTFSTLTVSNMSPEDSSIYLCSVWTGNTEAFFGQGTRLTVV.

This rearrangement joins TRBV15 to TRBJ2-3, with 8 bases that match TRBD2. This CDR3 has 12 amino acids. The ends lost 8 bases at V and 3 bases at J; junction bases unmatched: 1. Germline V CDR1 and CDR2: LNHNV, YYDKDF (reference sequence). CDR3 nucleotides: TGTGCCACCGCGGGGGGTACAGATACGCAGTATTTT. This codes for CATAGGTDTQYF.

V is TRBV4-3 and J is TRBJ1-4; D not certain. V was cut by 1 base and J by 7 bases, with 4 bases left in between. The CDR3 consists of 12 residues. Looked up from germline, CDR1 is LGHNA and CDR2 is YSLEER. CDR3 residues: CASSQGGEKLFF. CDR3 nucleotide sequence: TGCGCCAGCAGCCAAGGGGGTGAAAAACTGTTTTTT.

This chain joins TRBV30 and TRBJ2-3; TRBD2 aligns across 8 bases. The germline V gene has CDR1 GTSNPN and CDR2 SVGIG (reference sequence). The V segment lost 5 bases and the J segment 4 bases; nucleotides outside the gene matches: 5. CDR3 length: 13 residues. This CDR3 is CAWGPGLADTQYF. CDR3 coding DNA: TGTGCCTGGGGGCCGGGACTAGCAGATACGCAGTATTTT.

This chain uses TRBV19 with TRBJ1-1, with D uncertain. V gave up 4 bases and J gave up 4 bases, with 13 bases separating them. Germline CDR1 is LNHDA and CDR2 is SQIVND (reference sequence). This CDR3 has 14 residues. CDR3 in amino acids: CASSTGEEGTEAFF. The CDR3 DNA follows: TGTGCCAGTAGTACTGGGGAAGAGGGCACTGAAGCTTTCTTT.

This clone was seen a handful of times. The V and J genes are TRBV4-2 and TRBJ1-1; no clear D gene. Germline V gives CDR1 LGHNA, CDR2 YNFKEQ. The CDR3 loop spans 14 amino acids. Trimming cost V 0 bases and J 1 base, with 6 bases left between them. The CDR3 here is CASSQDTGNTEAFF. Written as DNA, the CDR3 is TGTGCCAGCAGCCAAGATACGGGGAACACTGAAGCTTTCTTT.

The V gene is TRBV5-1, the J gene TRBJ2-5, with 12 bases identical to TRBD2. The V segment lost 7 bases and the J segment 4 bases; nucleotides outside the gene matches: 5. The CDR3 spans 14 residues. Per the germline V gene, CDR1 is SGHRS and CDR2 is YFSETQ. CDR3 nucleotide sequence: TGCGCCAGCTCTAGCGGGAGGGGGAGAGAGACCCAGTACTTC. Translated, it gives CASSSGRGRETQYF. The full variable domain, with the rest looked up from reference TRBV5-1 and TRBJ2-5, is KAGVTQTPRYLIKTRGQQVTLSCSPISGHRSVSWYQQTPGQGLQFLFEYFSETQRNKGNFPGRFSGRQFSNSRSEMNVSTLELGDSALYLCASSSGRGRETQYFGPGTRLLVL.